This T cell receptor (beta chain) was sequenced during a study of blood T cell repertoires in COVID-19. Study information: There were acute and convalescent COVID-19 samples, and they came from the United States, Italy and Spain. In each case, the material was cDNA or gDNA derived from T cells, B-cell-depleted T cells, or PBMCs.

CDR1 is MDHEN, CDR2 SYDVKM, per germline. The CDR3 sequence is 13 residues long. V was clipped by 4 bases and J by 7 bases, with 13 bases between them. In the original analysis: Reference gene primer amplification gave nucleated cell count estimates. Clones were sequenced by immunoSEQ multiplex PCR, and TCRdb holds only the in-frame ones, with some missing. The V and J calls and the clone size are those of that table, but D and trimming were determined from the DNA. In the table there are under 300,000 clones, roughly four fifths of which are singletons. Source material: peripheral blood. This chain connects TRBV28 to TRBJ2-5; D is unclear. The clonotype comes from a man aged 50 to 59 with acute or convalescent COVID-19. CDR3 DNA sequence: TGTGCCAGCAGTTCCCAGGCCTCCCGGACCCAGTACTTC. It is translated as CASSSQASRTQYF.